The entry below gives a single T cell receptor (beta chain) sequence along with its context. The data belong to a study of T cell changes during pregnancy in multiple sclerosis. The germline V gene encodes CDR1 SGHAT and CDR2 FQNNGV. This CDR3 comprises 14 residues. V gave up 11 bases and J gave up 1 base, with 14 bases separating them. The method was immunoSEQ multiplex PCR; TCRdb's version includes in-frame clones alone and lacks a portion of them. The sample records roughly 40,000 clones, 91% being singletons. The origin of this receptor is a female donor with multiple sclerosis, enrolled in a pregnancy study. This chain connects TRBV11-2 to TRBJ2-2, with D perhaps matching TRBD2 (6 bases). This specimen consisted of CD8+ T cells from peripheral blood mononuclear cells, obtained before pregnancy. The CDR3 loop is CAGEAGQNTGELFF. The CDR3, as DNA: TGTGCCGGGGAGGCGGGCCAGAACACCGGGGAGCTGTTTTTT.